Each of the 26 T cell receptor beta chains below was sequenced from the same sample in a study of blood T cell repertoires in COVID-19. Clones were read by immunoSEQ multiplex PCR, and TCRdb kept only the in-frame ones, dropping some. The repertoire holds about 140,000 clones, with roughly 80% as singletons. Sequencing used peripheral blood. The source of these receptors is a woman in her forties or fifties with active or convalescent COVID-19.

This chain connects TRBV4-3 to TRBJ1-3; 7 bases map to TRBD1. This CDR3 contains 18 residues. Losses at the gene ends were 3 bases for V and 3 bases for J; bases not matched to a gene: 14. Germline-derived CDR1 and CDR2 are LGHNA and YSLEER. CDR3 residues: CASSQARYRGFGGNTIYF. The CDR3 region has the DNA TGCGCCAGCAGCCAGGCACGGTACAGGGGTTTCGGTGGAAACACCATATATTTT.

V and J are TRBV18 and TRBJ2-3; TRBD2 might be the D (5 bases). CDR3 size: 15 residues. V lost 2 bases, J lost 2 bases, and 11 bases lay in between. Germline V gene lookup returns CDR1 KGHSH and CDR2 LQKENI. The CDR3 is CASSPSGRNTDTQYF. CDR3 nucleotide sequence: TGTGCCAGCTCACCAAGCGGCAGAAACACAGATACGCAGTATTTT.

CDR3 DNA sequence: TGTGCCACCAGCAGAGACCGGACTAGAGGTACGCAGTATTTT. Protein sequence: CATSRDRTRGTQYF. The chain links TRBV15 to TRBJ2-3; 7 nucleotides align to TRBD2. V lost 0 bases to trimming and J lost 8 bases; unmatched junction nucleotides: 5. This CDR3 spans 14 amino acids. Germline values: CDR1 LNHNV, CDR2 YYDKDF (reference sequence). Based on the CDR3 plus reference TRBV15 and TRBJ2-3, the full variable domain is DAMVIQNPRYQVTQFGKPVTLSCSQTLNHNVMYWYQQKSSQAPKLLFHYYDKDFNNEADTPDNFQSRRPNTSFCFLDIRSPGLGDTAMYLCATSRDRTRGTQYFGPGTRLTVL.

The V and J genes are TRBV28 and TRBJ2-5; D is undetermined. The V end lost 5 bases, the J end lost 0 bases, and 10 bases lay between the germline ends. Germline CDR1 and CDR2: MDHEN and SYDVKM. The CDR3 totals 14 residues. In DNA form, the CDR3 reads TGTGCCAGCAGTATCATCGCGTACCAAGAGACCCAGTACTTC. It specifies CASSIIAYQETQYF.

The DNA for the CDR3 is TGTGCCAGCAGCCCTACCGGGGGTGGCGGCAATCAGCCCCAGCATTTT. Translated: CASSPTGGGGNQPQHF. The rearrangement joins TRBV7-6 to TRBJ1-5, with D possibly being TRBD1 (5 bases). This CDR3 comprises 16 residues. V shed 5 bases and J shed 2 bases, with 16 bases lying between them. The germline V gene has CDR1 SGHVS and CDR2 FNYEAQ.

About this clone itself: One end of the junction is discordant with germline, which a read error may explain. The rearrangement links TRBV6-5 to TRBJ2-7; D is perhaps TRBD1 (5 bases). The CDR3 covers 13 residues. Germline V gene data show CDR1 as MNHEY and CDR2 as SVGAGI. The CDR3, as DNA: TGTGCCAGCAGGGCGGACATTTCCTCCGAGCAGTACTTC. This gives the protein CASRADISSEQYF.

This sequence joins TRBV18 and TRBJ2-1, with D possibly matching TRBD2 (6 bases). The length of the CDR3 is 15 residues. CDR1 and CDR2 from the germline V gene are KGHSH and LQKENI. V was trimmed by 4 bases and J by 0 bases, leaving 10 bases between them. The CDR3 sequence is CASSLSGSSYNEQFF. Here the CDR3 DNA reads TGTGCCAGCTCACTTAGCGGAAGCTCCTACAATGAGCAGTTCTTC. Using reference TRBV18 and TRBJ2-1 for the parts outside the CDR3, the full variable domain is NAGVMQNPRHLVRRRGQEARLRCSPMKGHSHVYWYRQLPEEGLKFMVYLQKENIIDESGMPKERFSAEFPKEGPSILRIQQVVRGDSAAYFCASSLSGSSYNEQFFGPGTRLTVL.

V gene TRBV4-1 combines with J gene TRBJ2-7; 14 bases align to TRBD2. The CDR3 consists of 17 residues. The germline CDR1 and CDR2 sequences are MGHRA and YSYEKL. Trimming removed 1 base from V and 5 bases from J; junction bases left unmatched: 7. The CDR3 spells CASSQGWTSGGFNEQYF. The DNA of the CDR3 is TGCGCCAGCAGCCAAGGATGGACTAGCGGGGGGTTCAACGAGCAGTACTTC.

The rearrangement uses TRBV4-2 and TRBJ2-7; 8 bases are a match to TRBD2. This CDR3 is 13 amino acids long. Germline values: CDR1 LGHNA, CDR2 YNFKEQ. V gave up 5 bases and J gave up 7 bases; unmatched junction bases: 7. The CDR3 nucleotides are TGTGCCAGCAGCGACCGGGAGGGCCTTGAGCAGTACTTC. Translation: CASSDREGLEQYF.

This rearrangement joins TRBV5-1 to TRBJ2-1, with 11 bases identical to TRBD2. Germline lookup yields CDR1 SGHRS and CDR2 YFSETQ. The CDR3 spans 17 residues. J lost 6 bases, V lost 3 bases, and 11 bases had no gene match. The CDR3 spells CASSSNPTSGSFNEQFF. The CDR3 DNA follows: TGCGCCAGCAGCTCGAACCCTACTAGCGGGAGTTTCAATGAGCAGTTCTTC. Full variable domain (missing parts from reference TRBV5-1 and TRBJ2-1): KAGVTQTPRYLIKTRGQQVTLSCSPISGHRSVSWYQQTPGQGLQFLFEYFSETQRNKGNFPGRFSGRQFSNSRSEMNVSTLELGDSALYLCASSSNPTSGSFNEQFFGPGTRLTVL.

This clone was picked up a small number of times. This chain connects TRBV7-2 to TRBJ1-2; maybe TRBD1 (5 bases). This CDR3 contains 14 residues. Trimming shortened V by 1 base and J by 4 bases, and 10 bases separated the two germline ends. Germline CDR1 SGHTA, CDR2 FQGNSA. CDR3 loop: CASSLGVGGYGYTF. The DNA of the CDR3 is TGTGCCAGCAGCTTAGGGGTCGGGGGCTATGGCTACACCTTC.

The V and J genes are TRBV27 and TRBJ2-2, with D perhaps TRBD2 (5 bases). The V gene lost 7 bases and the J gene lost 3 bases, with 12 bases spanning the gap. CDR3 size: 14 residues. Germline V gene lookup returns CDR1 MNHEY and CDR2 SMNVEV (reference sequence). The CDR3 loop reads CASTRGWYTGELFF. For the CDR3, the DNA is TGTGCCAGCACCCGAGGGTGGTACACCGGGGAGCTGTTTTTT.

The chain uses TRBV14 and TRBJ1-1; D is ambiguous. Per the germline V gene, CDR1 is SGHDN and CDR2 is FVKESK. Trimming removed 2 bases at V and 5 bases at J, with 15 bases between. The CDR3 extends over 15 amino acids. The CDR3 reads CASSQTRVVRTEAFF. CDR3 coding DNA: TGTGCCAGCAGCCAAACGCGGGTGGTTAGGACTGAAGCTTTCTTT.

The V gene is TRBV18, the J gene TRBJ2-5; the D is unclear. Trimming left V 2 bases short and J 5 bases short, with 9 bases between. Germline V gene sequence: CDR1 KGHSH, CDR2 LQKENI. The CDR3 spans 13 residues. The DNA for the CDR3 is TGTGCCAGCTCACCAACCCCGAGGGAGACCCAGTACTTC. This encodes CASSPTPRETQYF.

J is TRBJ1-2 and V is TRBV30, with D perhaps TRBD1 (6 bases). Germline CDR1 reads GTSNPN; CDR2 reads SVGIG (reference sequence). The CDR3 extends over 12 amino acids. V gave up 4 bases and J gave up 6 bases, with 12 bases separating them. CDR3 coding DNA: TGTGCCTGGACAGGGGAAGAGGATGGCTACACCTTC. It yields the protein CAWTGEEDGYTF.

This clone was seen just once. V is TRBV5-1 and J is TRBJ2-5, with 8 bases aligning to TRBD2. Germline-derived CDR1 and CDR2 are SGHRS and YFSETQ. The CDR3 runs 16 residues. The trim removed 3 bases at V and 5 bases at J, leaving 12 bases unmatched. CDR3 loop: CASSSPIGGAWETQYF. The CDR3 DNA follows: TGCGCCAGCAGCTCCCCGATCGGGGGGGCCTGGGAGACCCAGTACTTC.

The genes are TRBV3-1 (or the pseudogene TRBV3-2) and TRBJ1-1; 12 bases are shared with TRBD1. V lost 1 base, J lost 3 bases, and 9 bases stayed unmatched. CDR3 length: 18 amino acids. In germline, CDR1 is LGHDT, CDR2 YNNKEL (reference sequence). The CDR3 DNA follows: TGTGCCAGCAGCCAAGGCCCGAGGGACAGGGGGCTTGACACTGAAGCTTTCTTT. Translating it yields CASSQGPRDRGLDTEAFF.

This chain connects TRBV28 to TRBJ1-5; a weak D match, TRBD1 (6 bases). With 2 bases removed from V and 0 bases from J, the gap between germline ends came to 11 bases. Germline values: CDR1 MDHEN, CDR2 SYDVKM. The CDR3 covers 16 residues. The CDR3 region has the DNA TGTGCCAGCAGTTTAAGGGGGGGAACTAGCAATCAGCCCCAGCATTTT. It codes for CASSLRGGTSNQPQHF.

J is TRBJ1-1 and V is TRBV28, with 9 positions matching TRBD1. This CDR3 contains 15 residues. Looked up from germline, CDR1 is MDHEN and CDR2 is SYDVKM. V shed 10 bases and J 4 bases; nucleotides not matched to a gene: 13. CDR3 protein: CAIQKQGARGTEAFF. Written as DNA, the CDR3 is TGTGCCATACAAAAACAGGGGGCGCGGGGCACTGAAGCTTTCTTT.

This chain uses TRBV27 with TRBJ2-7, with TRBD2 identical over 14 bases. Trimming took 5 bases from V and 2 from J; bases not matched to a gene: 5. Germline V gene sequence: CDR1 MNHEY, CDR2 SMNVEV (reference sequence). The CDR3 loop spans 16 amino acids. The CDR3 loop is CASSAGLAGAPYEQYF. The CDR3 DNA reads TGTGCCAGCAGTGCGGGACTAGCGGGGGCTCCCTACGAGCAGTACTTC.

V gene TRBV10-1 combines with J gene TRBJ2-7; 10 bases agree with TRBD2. This CDR3 has 17 amino acids. Unmatched junction bases numbered 14, after V lost 8 bases and J lost 1 base. CDR1 and CDR2 (germline): WNHNN, SYGVQD (reference sequence). The CDR3 bases are TGCGCCAGCCCCCAGGGACTAGCGTCTGCTTATTCCTACGAGCAGTACTTC. Amino acids: CASPQGLASAYSYEQYF.

The CDR3 here is CASSPLTGVDEKLFF. The CDR3 region has the DNA TGTGCCAGCTCACCATTGACAGGGGTTGATGAAAAACTGTTTTTT. This rearrangement joins TRBV18 to TRBJ1-4, with 8 bases fitting TRBD1. This CDR3 comprises 15 residues. Germline V gives CDR1 KGHSH, CDR2 LQKENI. J gave up 6 bases and V 2 bases, and 5 bases lay outside the gene matches.

This chain joins TRBV18 and TRBJ1-6; D might be TRBD1 (6 bases). The V and J ends lost 8 bases and 0 bases respectively, with 17 bases between them. Germline CDR1 is KGHSH and CDR2 is LQKENI. This CDR3 contains 17 residues. DNA of the CDR3: TGTGCCAGCACCTTAACAGGGACGGGCTCCTATAATTCACCCCTCCACTTT. Translated, it gives CASTLTGTGSYNSPLHF.

The V and J genes are TRBV18 and TRBJ1-1; D may be TRBD1 (5 bases). The CDR3 contains 14 residues. The germline V and J ends were trimmed by 4 bases and 1 base, with 10 bases remaining between them. The V gene's germline CDR1 is KGHSH and CDR2 LQKENI. The CDR3 loop is CASSLGHPNTEAFF. Written as DNA, the CDR3 is TGTGCCAGCTCACTAGGACACCCGAACACTGAAGCTTTCTTT.

The chain links TRBV7-8 to TRBJ1-1; D ambiguous. Germline CDR1 reads SGHVS; CDR2 reads FQNEAQ. The CDR3 sequence is 14 residues long. V dropped 1 base and J dropped 8 bases, with 14 bases sitting between them. CDR3 protein: CASSLVRDGREAFF. The CDR3 bases are TGTGCCAGCAGCTTAGTGCGGGATGGCAGGGAAGCTTTCTTT.

The chain links TRBV5-1 to TRBJ2-2; tentative D call: TRBD2 (6 bases). The CDR3 covers 14 residues. Deletions cut 3 bases from V and 1 base from J, with 7 bases between. Looked up from germline, CDR1 is SGHRS and CDR2 is YFSETQ. The CDR3 here is CASSWDLNTGELFF. In DNA, the CDR3 is TGCGCCAGCAGCTGGGACTTGAACACCGGGGAGCTGTTTTTT.